This record looks at one TCR beta chain sequence and its context. This sample stems from a study of CD8 T cells in Susac syndrome. cDNA came from about 0.5 to 1 ug RNA primed by random hexamers. MiXCR was run by TCRdb on the immunoSEQ multiplex PCR reads, yielding one entry per CDR3 protein. The sample holds under 350,000 distinct CDR3 sequences, 92% seen once. V gave up 6 bases and J gave up 5 bases; unmatched junction bases: 9. This CDR3 spans 16 amino acids. CDR1 is MNHEY and CDR2 is SMNVEV in the germline V gene (reference sequence). This clonotype was obtained from a human donor with multiple sclerosis. The chain combines TRBV27 with TRBJ1-5, with 11 positions matching TRBD1. Sample: CD4+ T cells from PBMCs. The CDR3 DNA reads TGTGCCAGCAGGAAACTCGGGACAGGGGGGCATCAGCCCCAGCATTTT. Its protein is CASRKLGTGGHQPQHF.